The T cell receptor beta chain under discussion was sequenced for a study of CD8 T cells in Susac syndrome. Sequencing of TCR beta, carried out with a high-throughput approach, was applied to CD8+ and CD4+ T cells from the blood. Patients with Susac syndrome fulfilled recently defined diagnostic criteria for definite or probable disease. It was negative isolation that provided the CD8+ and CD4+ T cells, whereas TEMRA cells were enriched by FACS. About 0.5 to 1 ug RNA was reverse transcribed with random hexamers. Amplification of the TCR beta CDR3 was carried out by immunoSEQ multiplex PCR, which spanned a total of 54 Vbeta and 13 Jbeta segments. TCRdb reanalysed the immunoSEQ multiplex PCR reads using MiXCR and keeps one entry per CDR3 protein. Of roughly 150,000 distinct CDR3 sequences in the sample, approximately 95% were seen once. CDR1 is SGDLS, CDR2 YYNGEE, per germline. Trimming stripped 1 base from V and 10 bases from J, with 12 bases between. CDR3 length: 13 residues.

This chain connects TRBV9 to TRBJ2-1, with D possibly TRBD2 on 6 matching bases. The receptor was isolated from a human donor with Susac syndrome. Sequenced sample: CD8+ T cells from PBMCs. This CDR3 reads CASSVMSGEEQFF. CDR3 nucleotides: TGTGCCAGCAGCGTAATGTCGGGGGAGGAGCAGTTCTTC. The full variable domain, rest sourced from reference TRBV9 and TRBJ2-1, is DSGVTQTPKHLITATGQRVTLRCSPRSGDLSVYWYQQSLDQGLQFLIQYYNGEERAKGNILERFSAQQFPDLHSELNLSSLELGDSALYFCASSVMSGEEQFFGPGTRLTVL.